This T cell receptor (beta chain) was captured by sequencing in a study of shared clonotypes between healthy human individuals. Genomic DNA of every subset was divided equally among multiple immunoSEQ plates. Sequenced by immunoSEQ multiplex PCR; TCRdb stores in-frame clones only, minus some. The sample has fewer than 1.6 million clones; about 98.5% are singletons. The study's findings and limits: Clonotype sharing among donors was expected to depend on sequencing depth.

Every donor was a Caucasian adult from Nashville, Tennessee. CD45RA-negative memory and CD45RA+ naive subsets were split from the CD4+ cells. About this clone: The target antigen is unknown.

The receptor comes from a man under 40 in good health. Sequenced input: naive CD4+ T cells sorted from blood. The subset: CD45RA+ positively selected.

The DNA for the CDR3 is TGTGCCAGCAGCGTCCTGGGACTAGCACAAGAGACCCAGTACTTC. The encoded protein is CASSVLGLAQETQYF. This rearrangement joins TRBV9 to TRBJ2-5; TRBD2 matches at 9 bases. The length of the CDR3 is 15 residues. Trimming took 2 bases from V and 2 from J; bases not matched to a gene: 4. CDR1 and CDR2 (germline): SGDLS, YYNGEE.